What follows are 27 T cell receptor beta chains derived from one specimen sequenced in a study of human T cells and chemical hapten exposure. Time point denoted: pre-sensitization, week 0. Treatment given: therapeutic diphenylcyclopropenone sensitization with weekly scalp DPC. TCRdb analysed the RACE reads with MiXCR anew, one entry per CDR3 protein. The data show more than 55,000 distinct CDR3 sequences, about 11% seen once. The sequenced sample was whole blood, obtained in connection with sensitization to the hapten diphenylcyclopropenone (DPC). These receptors were collected from a woman in her thirties or forties with alopecia areata. Some clones in this sample may be carry-over from other donors' samples.

The chain couples TRBV4-1 to TRBJ2-1; D is uncertain. The V gene's germline CDR1 is MGHRA and CDR2 YSYEKL. The CDR3 has 15 amino acids. V was clipped by 0 bases and J by 0 bases, with 6 bases between them. CDR3 sequence: CASSQDRSSYNEQFF. The CDR3 DNA sequence: TGCGCCAGCAGCCAAGACAGGAGCTCCTACAATGAGCAGTTCTTC.

This clonotype has a count of ten or more. The chain links TRBV6-1 to TRBJ2-7, with 7 positions matching TRBD2. V lost 7 bases and J lost 1; bases outside the gene matches: 13. The CDR3 is made up of 16 amino acids. From germline, CDR1 is MNHNS and CDR2 SASEGT. The CDR3 reads CASKSQRGLPSYEQYF. The CDR3 DNA is TGTGCCAGCAAATCCCAGCGGGGACTCCCATCCTACGAGCAGTACTTC.

This clonotype was recorded a few times. CDR3 residues: CASTQGGLGTEAFF. CDR3 in DNA: TGTGCCAGCACCCAGGGGGGGCTGGGCACTGAAGCTTTCTTT. V and J are TRBV7-2 and TRBJ1-1, with 7 bases lining up with TRBD1. This CDR3 region has 14 residues. Germline values: CDR1 SGHTA, CDR2 FQGNSA. The V and J ends lost 7 bases and 4 bases, in that order; junction bases with no gene match: 9.

This clonotype has a count of ten or more. This chain connects TRBV9 to TRBJ1-6; 7 bases align to TRBD1. CDR3 length: 14 residues. The germline CDR1 and CDR2 sequences are SGDLS and YYNGEE. The V segment lost 4 bases and the J segment 7 bases; nucleotides outside the gene matches: 5. CDR3 residues: CASSPQTGNSPLHF. As DNA, the CDR3 is TGTGCCAGCAGCCCCCAGACAGGGAATTCACCCCTCCACTTT.

This clonotype was seen only a few times. V and J are TRBV19 and TRBJ2-7; maybe TRBD1 (7 bases). V was cut by 6 bases and J by 5 bases, with 20 bases left in between. CDR1 is LNHDA and CDR2 is SQIVND in the germline V gene (reference sequence). CDR3 length: 15 amino acids. The CDR3 protein is CASSPGGSVVNEQYF. The CDR3 nucleotides are TGTGCCAGTAGCCCAGGGGGGAGTGTCGTGAACGAGCAGTACTTC. The whole variable domain, remainder taken from reference TRBV19 and TRBJ2-7, is DGGITQSPKYLFRKEGQNVTLSCEQNLNHDAMYWYRQDPGQGLRLIYYSQIVNDFQKGDIAEGYSVSREKKESFPLTVTSAQKNPTAFYLCASSPGGSVVNEQYFGPGTRLTVT.

This clonotype was counted at least ten times. V and J are TRBV7-9 and TRBJ2-7; 10 nucleotides match TRBD2. This CDR3 contains 16 residues. Germline V gives CDR1 SEHNR, CDR2 FQNEAQ (reference sequence). J gave up 6 bases and V 5 bases, and 13 bases lay outside the gene matches. The CDR3 sequence: CASSGQISSGSTEQYF. The CDR3 nucleotides are TGTGCCAGCAGCGGACAGATATCTAGCGGGAGTACCGAGCAGTACTTC.

This clonotype was counted only a few times. This sequence joins TRBV15 and TRBJ1-5; 9 positions match TRBD1. Germline V gene data show CDR1 as LNHNV and CDR2 as YYDKDF (reference sequence). The CDR3 sequence is 15 residues long. V shed 5 bases and J 2 bases; nucleotides not matched to a gene: 4. The CDR3 protein is CATSGTGGGNQPQHF. The CDR3 DNA sequence: TGTGCCACCAGCGGTACAGGGGGCGGCAATCAGCCCCAGCATTTT. The variable domain in full, completed from reference TRBV15 and TRBJ1-5, reads DAMVIQNPRYQVTQFGKPVTLSCSQTLNHNVMYWYQQKSSQAPKLLFHYYDKDFNNEADTPDNFQSRRPNTSFCFLDIRSPGLGDTAMYLCATSGTGGGNQPQHFGDGTRLSIL.

This clonotype came up a few times. The chain combines TRBV6-6 with TRBJ2-1; 14 bases map to TRBD2. In germline, CDR1 is MNHNY, CDR2 SVGAGI (reference sequence). With 0 bases clipped from V and 2 bases from J, the junction kept 0 bases outside the gene matches. This CDR3 is 17 amino acids long. CDR3 protein: CASSYSTSGGAYNEQFF. Written as DNA, the CDR3 is TGTGCCAGCAGTTACTCGACTAGCGGGGGGGCCTACAATGAGCAGTTCTTC.

The genes are TRBV30 and TRBJ1-6; D ambiguous. V was clipped by 2 bases and J by 7 bases, with 6 bases between them. Germline values: CDR1 GTSNPN, CDR2 SVGIG (reference sequence). The CDR3 totals 12 residues. The CDR3 region has the DNA TGTGCCTGGAGTACCACCAATTCACCCCTCCACTTT. Its translation is CAWSTTNSPLHF.

This clonotype was counted ten times or more. The chain combines TRBV7-2 with TRBJ1-5; TRBD1 is a possible D gene (5 bases). V lost 1 base and J 7 bases, leaving 8 bases between the germline ends. CDR1 is SGHTA, CDR2 FQGNSA, per germline. The CDR3 length is 13 residues. The CDR3 sequence is CASSLGAGQPQHF. In DNA, the CDR3 is TGTGCCAGCAGCTTAGGGGCAGGGCAGCCCCAGCATTTT.

This chain's CDR3 is CASSQEGSGEQYF. DNA for the CDR3: TGCGCCAGCAGCCAAGAGGGTTCGGGGGAGCAGTACTTC. The chain is built from TRBV4-3 and TRBJ2-7, with a tentative D call TRBD2 (5 bases). The CDR3 is 13 amino acids. Trimming shortened V by 0 bases and J by 7 bases, and 10 bases separated the two germline ends. The germline gives CDR1 LGHNA, CDR2 YSLEER.

This clonotype was counted many times. The chain combines TRBV15 with TRBJ2-7; D not resolved. The CDR3 spans 14 residues. Germline values: CDR1 LNHNV, CDR2 YYDKDF (reference sequence). The V end lost 5 bases, the J end lost 6 bases, and 17 bases lay between the germline ends. CDR3 coding DNA: TGTGCCACCAGCCTCAGAGTCCGCAATCTCGAGCAGTACTTC. This sequence encodes CATSLRVRNLEQYF.

This clonotype came up a few times. The V call is TRBV29-1, the J call TRBJ2-4, with D possibly called TRBD1 or TRBD2 (6 bases each). V was trimmed by 4 bases and J by 1 base, leaving 17 bases between them. The CDR3 is made up of 16 amino acids. Germline V gives CDR1 SQVTM, CDR2 ANQGSEA. CDR3 sequence: CSVGEPGAGAKNIQYF. The CDR3 coding sequence is TGCAGCGTTGGGGAGCCAGGGGCGGGGGCCAAAAACATTCAGTACTTC.

The chain combines TRBV7-3 with TRBJ2-5; 10 bases match TRBD2. This CDR3 is built from 14 residues. The V and J ends lost 2 bases and 4 bases, in that order; junction bases with no gene match: 1. Germline lookup yields CDR1 SGHTA and CDR2 FQGTGA. CDR3 protein: CASSLVAGGETQYF. The CDR3 DNA reads TGTGCCAGCAGCTTAGTAGCGGGGGGAGAGACCCAGTACTTC.

This clonotype was counted ten times or more. The chain is built from TRBV10-3 and TRBJ2-2; the match to TRBD1 covers 8 bases. There are 15 residues in the CDR3. Trimming at V came to 4 bases and at J to 4 bases, leaving 5 bases not matched to a gene. Germline CDR1 reads ENHRY; CDR2 reads SYGVKD. The CDR3 DNA is TGTGCCATCAGTGCACGGACAGGGCCCACCGGGGAGCTGTTTTTT. Protein product: CAISARTGPTGELFF.

The rearrangement uses TRBV11-2 and TRBJ2-7, with D tentatively TRBD1 (5 bases). Trimming cost V 3 bases and J 6 bases, with 15 bases left between them. Germline V CDR1 and CDR2: SGHAT, FQNNGV. The CDR3 length is 14 residues. The CDR3 sequence is CASSFKLGVSEQYF. Here the CDR3 DNA reads TGTGCCAGCAGCTTCAAATTAGGGGTCTCCGAGCAGTACTTC.

At least ten counts were recorded for this clonotype. This chain joins TRBV19 and TRBJ2-1; 8 bases agree with TRBD2. This CDR3 is built from 12 residues. V lost 10 bases, J lost 8 bases, and 7 bases stayed unmatched. Germline values: CDR1 LNHDA, CDR2 SQIVND (reference sequence). The chain's CDR3 is CATSGGFDEQFF. CDR3 coding DNA: TGTGCCACCAGCGGGGGTTTCGATGAGCAGTTCTTC.

This clonotype has just a few counts. This chain links TRBV12-3 or TRBV12-4 with TRBJ2-2; D is ambiguous. The CDR3 has 14 residues. Trimming pared 6 bases from V and 1 base from J, leaving 9 bases between. The CDR3 nucleotides read TGTGCCAGCAGGAGGCACGGGAACACCGGGGAGCTGTTTTTT. This encodes CASRRHGNTGELFF.

The rearrangement uses TRBV6-1 and TRBJ2-2; unclear D gene. Germline values: CDR1 MNHNS, CDR2 SASEGT. Trimming shortened V by 3 bases and J by 6 bases, and 2 bases separated the two germline ends. The CDR3 loop spans 11 amino acids. CDR3 sequence reads: CASSDAGELFF. The CDR3 nucleotides are TGTGCCAGCAGTGATGCCGGGGAGCTGTTTTTT.

The chain has TRBV29-1 and TRBJ2-5; no firm D call. V was cut by 4 bases and J by 4 bases, with 7 bases left in between. This CDR3 has 11 amino acids. Germline lookup yields CDR1 SQVTM and CDR2 ANQGSEA. The CDR3 DNA is TGCAGCGTTGGGCCCGGAGAGACCCAGTACTTC. Translation: CSVGPGETQYF.

At least ten counts were recorded for this clonotype. V gene TRBV12-3 or TRBV12-4 combines with J gene TRBJ2-3; no reliable D call. This CDR3 has 15 residues. V lost 3 bases and J lost 2, with 12 bases in between. The CDR3 here is CASSFGTPTTDTQYF. The CDR3, as DNA: TGTGCCAGCAGTTTTGGTACTCCCACCACAGATACGCAGTATTTT.

This clonotype was counted many times. The genes are TRBV30 and TRBJ2-1; D is unclear. V was shortened by 1 base and J by 0 bases, with 10 bases between the two germline ends. Germline CDR1 is GTSNPN and CDR2 is SVGIG (reference sequence). This CDR3 contains 15 residues. The CDR3 bases are TGTGCCTGGAGTGCCGACCTAAACTCCTACAATGAGCAGTTCTTC. It codes for CAWSADLNSYNEQFF.

This clonotype was seen only a few times. The chain uses TRBV6-6 and TRBJ2-1; D may be TRBD2 (6 bases). The germline CDR1 and CDR2 sequences are MNHNY and SVGAGI (reference sequence). V was clipped by 5 bases and J by 0 bases, with 17 bases between them. This CDR3 comprises 17 residues. CDR3: CASSALGGKSSYNEQFF. The CDR3 coding sequence is TGTGCCAGCAGTGCATTGGGCGGGAAGAGCTCCTACAATGAGCAGTTCTTC.

This clonotype was counted only a few times. This rearrangement joins TRBV20-1 to TRBJ2-7; D possibly uses TRBD1 or TRBD2 (6 bases each). The V end was cut by 7 bases, the J end by 6 bases, with 19 bases between. Germline V gene lookup returns CDR1 DFQATT and CDR2 SNEGSKA (reference sequence). The CDR3 consists of 13 residues. The CDR3 DNA sequence: TGCAGTGGTTGTTTGATGGGGGGCCCCGAGCAGTACTTC. This encodes CSGCLMGGPEQYF.

The gene calls are TRBV7-8 and TRBJ1-5; D uncertain. Between the trimmed V and J ends, which lost 0 bases and 0 bases, there was a span of 9 bases. The CDR3 loop spans 16 amino acids. The V gene's germline CDR1 is SGHVS and CDR2 FQNEAQ. The CDR3 protein is CASSLAGGFSNQPQHF. The CDR3 DNA follows: TGTGCCAGCAGCTTAGCAGGCGGCTTTAGCAATCAGCCCCAGCATTTT.

The chain carries TRBV2 and TRBJ2-6; no definite D call. Germline assignment: CDR1 SNHLY and CDR2 FYNNEI. This CDR3 region has 15 residues. Trimming took off 5 bases at V and 2 bases at J, with 10 bases between the two ends. For the CDR3, the DNA is TGTGCCAGCAGTCTTGGGTCAGCTGGGGCCAACGTCCTGACTTTC. Its protein is CASSLGSAGANVLTF.

This clonotype was recorded a few times. The chain employs TRBV18 and TRBJ1-1; 7 bases agree with TRBD1. The CDR3 runs 15 residues. Germline CDR1 KGHSH, CDR2 LQKENI. V dropped 1 base and J dropped 5; count of bases not matched to a gene: 7. The CDR3 sequence is CASSPLGTGETEAFF. CDR3 nucleotide sequence: TGTGCCAGCTCACCACTTGGTACAGGGGAAACTGAAGCTTTCTTT.